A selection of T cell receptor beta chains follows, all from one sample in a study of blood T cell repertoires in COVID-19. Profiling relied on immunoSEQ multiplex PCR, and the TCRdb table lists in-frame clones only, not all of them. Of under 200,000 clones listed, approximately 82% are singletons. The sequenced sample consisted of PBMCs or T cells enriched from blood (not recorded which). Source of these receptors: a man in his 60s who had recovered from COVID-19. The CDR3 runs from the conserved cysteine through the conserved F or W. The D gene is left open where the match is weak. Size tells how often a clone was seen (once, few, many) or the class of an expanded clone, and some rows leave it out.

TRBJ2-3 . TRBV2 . CASLDPGWTDTQYF TGTGCCAGCCTAGACCCGGGATGGACAGATACGCAGTATTTT
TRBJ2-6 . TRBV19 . CASSIRVTVEDSGANVLTF TGTGCCAGTAGTATTCGAGTGACCGTAGAGGACTCTGGGGCCAACGTCCTGACTTTC
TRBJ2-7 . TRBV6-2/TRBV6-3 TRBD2 CASSYVAGGGAPGSYEQYF TGTGCCAGCAGTTACGTAGCGGGAGGGGGAGCTCCGGGCTCCTACGAGCAGTACTTC
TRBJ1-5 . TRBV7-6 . CASSLAERVGGNQPQHF TGTGCCAGCAGCTTAGCGGAAAGGGTGGGGGGTAATCAGCCCCAGCATTTT
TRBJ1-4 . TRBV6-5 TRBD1 CASRPRAGGEKLFF TGTGCCAGTCGCCCCAGGGCAGGGGGGGAAAAACTGTTTTTT
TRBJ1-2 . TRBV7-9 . CASSYPDNLRGYTF TGTGCCAGCAGCTACCCGGACAACCTTAGGGGCTACACCTTC
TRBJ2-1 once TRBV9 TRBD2 CASSTGTSVYNEQFF TGTGCCAGCAGCACCGGGACTAGCGTTTACAATGAGCAGTTCTTC
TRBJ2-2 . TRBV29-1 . CSVEQGIRTGELFF TGCAGCGTTGAACAGGGGATCAGAACCGGGGAGCTGTTTTTT
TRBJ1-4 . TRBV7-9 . CASTGRDKLFF TGTGCCAGCACTGGGCGAGACAAGCTGTTTTTT
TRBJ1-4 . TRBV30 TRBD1 CAWSVPGQGGEKLFF TGTGCCTGGAGTGTCCCGGGACAGGGTGGTGAAAAACTGTTTTTT
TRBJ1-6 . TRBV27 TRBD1 CASSPRVGGQGSYNSPLHF TGTGCCAGCAGTCCCAGGGTGGGCGGACAGGGCTCCTATAATTCACCCCTCCACTTT
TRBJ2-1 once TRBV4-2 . CASSYDIMQFF TGTGCCAGCAGTTACGACATCATGCAGTTCTTC
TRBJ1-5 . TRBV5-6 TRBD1 CASSHMTTGVYQPQHF TGTGCCAGCAGCCATATGACAACAGGGGTCTATCAGCCCCAGCATTTT
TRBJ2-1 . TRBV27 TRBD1 CASSRETGGTEQFF TGTGCCAGCAGTCGTGAGACAGGGGGCACTGAGCAGTTCTTC
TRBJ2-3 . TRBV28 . CASRGSSTDTQYF TGTGCCAGCAGGGGCTCTAGCACAGATACGCAGTATTTT
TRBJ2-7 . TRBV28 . CASSYTGKGEQYF TGTGCCAGCAGTTACACAGGGAAAGGCGAGCAGTACTTC
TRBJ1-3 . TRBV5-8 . CASPPRVSSGNTIYF TGTGCCAGCCCACCGAGGGTGAGCTCTGGAAACACCATATATTTT
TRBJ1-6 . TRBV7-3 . CASSLLPNSPLHF TGTGCCAGCAGCTTACTCCCGAATTCACCCCTCCACTTT
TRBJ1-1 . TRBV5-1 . CASSTRTVNTEAFF TGCGCCAGCAGCACCAGGACAGTGAACACTGAAGCTTTCTTT
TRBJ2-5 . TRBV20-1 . CSASWGPGGTQYF TGCAGTGCTAGTTGGGGACCCGGGGGGACCCAGTACTTC
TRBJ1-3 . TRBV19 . CASRRITGNSGNTIYF TGTGCCAGTAGGCGGATAACAGGGAACTCTGGAAACACCATATATTTT
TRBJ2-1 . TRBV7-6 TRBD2 CASSLVSPGLAGEQFF TGTGCCAGCAGCTTAGTATCCCCCGGACTAGCGGGCGAGCAGTTCTTC
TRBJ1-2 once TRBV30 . CAWSNPYEGTKGYTF TGTGCCTGGAGTAACCCCTACGAGGGGACAAAGGGCTACACCTTC
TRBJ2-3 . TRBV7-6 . CASVLGGNTDTQYF TGTGCCAGCGTCCTGGGGGGAAACACAGATACGCAGTATTTT
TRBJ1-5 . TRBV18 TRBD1 CASSTRTGGGNQPQHF TGTGCCAGCTCAACAAGGACAGGGGGAGGAAATCAGCCCCAGCATTTT
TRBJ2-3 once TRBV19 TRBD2 CASSLPALAGHTDTQYF TGTGCCAGTAGCCTTCCGGCCCTAGCGGGGCACACAGATACGCAGTATTTT
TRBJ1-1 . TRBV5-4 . CASSAKPGSNTEAFF TGTGCCAGCAGCGCAAAGCCAGGATCGAACACTGAAGCTTTCTTT
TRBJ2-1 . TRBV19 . CASSTPPRGSYNEQFF TGTGCCAGTAGTACACCCCCCAGGGGCTCCTACAATGAGCAGTTCTTC
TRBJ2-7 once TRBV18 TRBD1 CASSPTRDRYYEQYF TGTGCCAGCTCGCCTACCCGGGACAGATATTACGAGCAGTACTTC
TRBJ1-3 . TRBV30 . CAWRSSSGNTIYF TGTGCCTGGAGAAGTAGCTCTGGAAACACCATATATTTT
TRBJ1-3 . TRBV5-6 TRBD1 CASSLGGGDGNTIYF TGTGCCAGCAGCTTGGGAGGGGGCGATGGAAACACCATATATTTT
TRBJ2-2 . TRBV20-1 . CSASRQNTGELFF TGCAGTGCTAGTCGACAGAACACCGGGGAGCTGTTTTTT
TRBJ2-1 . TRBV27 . CASSSDQGSSYNEQFF TGTGCCAGCAGTTCTGATCAGGGGAGCTCCTACAATGAGCAGTTCTTC
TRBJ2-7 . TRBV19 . CASSMDQGRGTSIQYF TGTGCCAGTAGTATGGATCAGGGGAGGGGCACCTCTATCCAGTACTTC
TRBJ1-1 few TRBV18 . CASSRGGKDTEAFF TGTGCCAGCTCAAGGGGAGGTAAGGACACTGAAGCTTTCTTT
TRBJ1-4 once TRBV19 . CASNVQGPNEKLFF TGTGCCAGTAACGTACAGGGCCCTAATGAAAAACTGTTTTTT
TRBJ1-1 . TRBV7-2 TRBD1 CASSSTGRNTEAFF TGTGCCAGCAGCTCGACAGGGCGGAACACTGAAGCTTTCTTT
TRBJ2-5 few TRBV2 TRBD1 CANSRTGQVGETQYF TGTGCCAACAGCCGTACGGGACAGGTGGGGGAGACCCAGTACTTC
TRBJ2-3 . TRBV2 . CAKTGDTDTQYF TGTGCCAAAACGGGGGACACAGATACGCAGTATTTT
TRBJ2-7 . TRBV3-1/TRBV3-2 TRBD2 CASSQGPAGSYEQYF TGTGCCAGCAGCCAAGGTCCAGCGGGAAGCTACGAGCAGTACTTC
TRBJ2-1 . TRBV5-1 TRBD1 CASSPSGQGFTEQFF TGCGCCAGCAGCCCTTCCGGACAGGGGTTTACTGAGCAGTTCTTC
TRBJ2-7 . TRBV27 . CASSLMRSYEQYF TGTGCCAGCAGTTTAATGCGGTCCTACGAGCAGTACTTC
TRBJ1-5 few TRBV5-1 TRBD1 CASSPGQGENQPQHF TGCGCCAGCAGCCCGGGACAGGGTGAAAATCAGCCCCAGCATTTT
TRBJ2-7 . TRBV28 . CASSFPSPGYEQYF TGTGCCAGCAGTTTTCCGTCACCAGGGTACGAGCAGTACTTC
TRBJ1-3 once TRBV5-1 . CASSYQTGDSGNTIYF TGCGCCAGCAGCTATCAGACGGGGGACTCTGGAAACACCATATATTTT
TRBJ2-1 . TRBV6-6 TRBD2 CASSYVARGGRNEQFF TGTGCCAGCAGTTACGTCGCGCGGGGGGGCCGCAATGAGCAGTTCTTC
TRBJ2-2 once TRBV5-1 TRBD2 CASSLGGRDTGELFF TGCGCCAGCAGCTTAGGCGGGAGGGACACCGGGGAGCTGTTTTTT
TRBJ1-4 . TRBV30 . CAWSNSIIGANEKLFF TGTGCCTGGAGTAACAGCATAATCGGCGCTAATGAAAAACTGTTTTTT
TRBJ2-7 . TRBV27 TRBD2 CASIPRPLTSGFYEQYF TGTGCCAGCATCCCCAGGCCCCTGACTAGCGGGTTCTACGAGCAGTACTTC
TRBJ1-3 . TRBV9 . CASSVTDSGNTIYF TGTGCCAGCAGCGTAACTGACTCTGGAAACACCATATATTTT
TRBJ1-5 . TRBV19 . CASSLSGGSQPQHF TGTGCCAGTAGTCTGTCTGGAGGTAGTCAGCCCCAGCATTTT
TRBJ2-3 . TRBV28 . CASSLRNGIFLDTQYF TGTGCCAGCAGTTTAAGGAACGGGATTTTTTTAGATACGCAGTATTTT
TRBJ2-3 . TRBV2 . CASSGSGTDTQYF TGTGCCAGCAGCGGAAGCGGGACAGATACGCAGTATTTT